This T cell receptor beta chain was sequenced during a study of blood T cell repertoires in COVID-19. On the study more broadly: Spain, Italy and the United States supplied samples that represented acute and convalescent COVID-19. The cDNA or gDNA used as material had been derived from T cells, B-cell-depleted T cells, or PBMCs.

V dropped 5 bases and J dropped 9 bases, with 23 bases sitting between them. Germline CDR1 SGHVS, CDR2 FNYEAQ. The CDR3 has 17 residues. Assignment of participants to cohorts was predicated upon participant-reported clinical history. Donors of Cohort 3 who recovered were those that had two negative PCRs, clearance, or symptom resolution. The repertoire was sequenced with immunoSEQ multiplex PCR; TCRdb's copy has only in-frame clones and lacks some. The repertoire holds roughly 130,000 clones, 84% seen once, with under 4% in the top ten. The V and J genes are TRBV7-6 and TRBJ1-6; D gene unclear. This sequence was found in a woman in her twenties or thirties who had recovered from COVID-19. Sequencing used PBMCs or T cells enriched from blood (not recorded which). The CDR3 here is CASSQVPPGLAISPLHF. The CDR3 DNA reads as TGTGCCAGCAGCCAGGTCCCTCCTGGGCTCGCGATTTCACCCCTCCACTTT.